The clone carrying this T cell receptor beta chain has ten or more counts. The target antigen is unknown. This entry is derived from a study of T cells in Graves' hyperthyroidism and ophthalmopathy. Background on the study: Initial diagnosis, before any treatment, was when peripheral blood was collected.

Stable hyperthyroidism: no ophthalmopathy progression over 18 months of follow-up. There were TCR beta CDR3 regions amplified from RNA transcripts. Using the HTBI primer set, a first-round RT-PCR was run on the TCR CDR3. TCRdb re-called the multiplex PCR reads through MiXCR, storing one row per CDR3 protein. This table has hundreds of thousands of distinct CDR3 sequences, approximately 13% appearing once. Whole-study results and caveats: In validation, the model predicted ophthalmopathy. These predictions came a median roughly six months before onset.

The sample taken for sequencing was blood. The receptor comes from a woman in her 30s with Graves' hyperthyroidism.

The CDR3 region has the DNA TGTGCCAGCAGTGTATGGACAGGGGGCGACTATTTCTATGGCTACACCTTC. Protein product: CASSVWTGGDYFYGYTF. This rearrangement joins TRBV12-3 or TRBV12-4 to TRBJ1-2, with 11 nucleotides matching TRBD1. With 5 bases clipped from V and 4 bases from J, the junction kept 12 bases outside the gene matches. The CDR3 extends over 17 amino acids.